This T cell receptor beta chain was sequenced for a study of T cells in localized non-small cell lung cancer (dated by TCRdb to the early 2020s). Background on the whole study: Comparing tumors with uninvolved tumor-adjacent lungs, the study looked at the T cell repertoires of hundreds of patients with early-stage NSCLC. Of the NSCLC patients, 120 to 150 were male and some 97 were female, and the mean age was around 70 years. The cohort comprised 200 to 300 treatment-naïve NSCLC patients with resected, localized lung tumors.

Concerning this clone itself: It has no known antigen specificity. No quality values exist for individual bases; no much larger clone is one base distant.

At diagnosis, tumor, uninvolved tumor-adjacent lung and peripheral blood were collected and then preserved as a mix of FFPE and fresh-frozen material. Blood samples were analyzed as peripheral blood mononuclear cells for TCR repertoire profiling. In the germline V gene, CDR1 corresponds to SGDLS and CDR2 to YYNGEE. From cysteine to phenylalanine, the CDR3 is 13 amino acids long. Of all the DNA, just the CDR3 is kept, 39 bases in frame from base 1. Trimming takes 0 bases from V and 8 bases from J, and the germline ends sit 11 bases apart. The research as a whole found: Because multi-region tumor sequencing was not done, intratumor heterogeneity could not be ruled out. Higher blood T cell density associated with longer overall survival, while higher adjacent-lung clonality associated with shorter survival. A median of around 62 of the top 100 tumor clones turned up in the paired uninvolved adjacent lung, and approximately 30 of those clones also ranked among the top 100 of that same adjacent lung. Since the design was exploratory, TCR variables were selected using unadjusted p-values with no false-discovery rate correction. Uninvolved tumor-adjacent lung showed the highest T cell clonality, higher than tumor, which suggests more focused antigenic responses in the uninvolved tumor-adjacent lung.

TCR beta CDR3 regions were sequenced from DNA using the immunoSEQ Assay. As for the original processing: To compute T cell density, TCR beta template counts were normalized to usable DNA, which was estimated by amplifying housekeeping genes. Richness was estimated with the preseqR package, extrapolating to 400,000 templates for PBMC samples and 120,000 templates for tissue samples. Clonality was calculated as one minus Pielou's evenness. Tissue-enriched TCRs were identified through differential abundance testing performed on productive amino-acid clonotypes, with a minimum total count of 5 and an alpha of 0.1. The Jaccard Index and the Morisita Overlap Index were used to quantify repertoire overlap between compartments. GLIPH grouped TCR beta CDR3s together with public tetramer-defined viral CDR3s, and a viral motif had to include at least three viral sequences and show V-gene enrichment. Imported from immuneACCESS, the table was reduced by TCRdb to in-frame sequences with V and J called. These copies leave out some clones; in studies compared against another copy, an unresolved V gene accounts for under half, and the cause of the remainder is not known. V, J and clone size reflect that table, while D and trimming were determined from the DNA. The sample yields 25,000 to 30,000 clones; 82% were counted once. The top ten clonotypes cover 3.5% to 5% of the sample.

The sample here was peripheral blood, taken before any cancer treatment. This TCR was recovered from a woman aged 40-75 years with stage I lung adenocarcinoma. The chain couples TRBV9 to TRBJ1-2, with a tentative D gene TRBD1 over 5 matching bases. The DNA sequence is given as TGTGCCAGCAGCGTAGCAGGGCTGAAGGGCTACACCTTC. It specifies CASSVAGLKGYTF.